This is a list of T cell receptor beta chains from one sample in a study of T cell clusters in autoimmune cytopenias. TCRdb re-called the multiplex PCR reads and gives one entry per CDR3 protein, without DNA. This sample's table has 5,000 to 6,500 distinct CDR3 sequences. This sample also belongs to another study, concerning T cell repertoires in aging, cancer and after chemotherapy.

The sample taken for sequencing was peripheral blood. Receptors were obtained from a human donor in good health. Both conserved end residues are part of each CDR3. Clone sizes are given selectively: once, few, many, or a class where the clone is expanded.

j_gene,abundance,v_gene,CDR3aa
TRBJ2-3,medium-sized,TRBV19,CASSVGRADTQYF
TRBJ1-5,.,TRBV6-2/TRBV6-3,CASSDRPGSNQPQHF
TRBJ1-6,.,TRBV10-3,CAISESTSRGLPLHF
TRBJ1-2,medium-sized,TRBV6-9,CASSPSVSVPNYTF
TRBJ2-7,.,TRBV30,CAWSAGTRVRSEQYF
TRBJ2-5,medium-sized,TRBV30,CAWSLDRGKTQYF
TRBJ1-1,.,TRBV7-9,CASSDDQGYTEAFF
TRBJ1-1,.,TRBV11-1,CASRIQGAYTEAFF
TRBJ1-1,.,TRBV5-4,CASSPDSMNTEAFF
TRBJ2-1,medium-sized,TRBV7-4,CASSVGTSGRAGSYNEQFF
TRBJ2-7,medium-sized,TRBV27,CASSPSSRVLDEQYF
TRBJ1-4,medium-sized,TRBV5-5,CASSYSTTNEKLFF
TRBJ1-6,.,TRBV27,CASSFGRDSPLHF
TRBJ2-5,.,TRBV7-2,CASSGRGVRETQYF
TRBJ1-2,medium-sized,TRBV5-5,CASSQSTGGVNYGYTF
TRBJ2-5,.,TRBV5-1,CASSLVGQGAPRETQYF
TRBJ1-4,medium-sized,TRBV6-5,CASSWTGGFEKLFF
TRBJ2-1,.,TRBV7-2,CASSRLAGGVNEQFF
TRBJ1-1,.,TRBV12-3/TRBV12-4,CASSFERMIEAFF
TRBJ1-2,medium-sized,TRBV6-6,CASSMRSLSAYGYTF
TRBJ1-2,.,TRBV12-3/TRBV12-4,CASNLGGALGYTF
TRBJ2-7,medium-sized,TRBV27,CASKGLAGLKAYEQYF
TRBJ2-3,.,TRBV7-2,CASSPLGGADTQYF
TRBJ2-7,.,TRBV10-3,CAISDGTGVRAYEQYF
TRBJ2-7,.,TRBV7-6,CASSPNTGYEQYF
TRBJ2-1,.,TRBV24-1,CATSAAGLAGGLDEQFF
TRBJ1-2,medium-sized,TRBV6-5,CASSFGGDVYYGYTF
TRBJ2-3,large,TRBV29-1,CSVEGVDSRTDTQYF
TRBJ1-3,medium-sized,TRBV6-5,CASSYSGSGNTIYF
TRBJ1-5,.,TRBV10-3,CAISAQGSNQPQHF
TRBJ1-2,.,TRBV12-3/TRBV12-4,CASTPAQAGRGYTF
TRBJ2-3,medium-sized,TRBV13,CASSLRTDTQYF
TRBJ2-7,medium-sized,TRBV19,CASHSGTDLTEQYF
TRBJ1-6,.,TRBV27,CASSLGISINSPLHF
TRBJ2-7,.,TRBV6-5,CAISPLVHEQYF
TRBJ2-1,medium-sized,TRBV5-4,CASSPKSGVYEQFF
TRBJ1-2,.,TRBV12-3/TRBV12-4,CASSFRQGSYGYTF
TRBJ1-1,.,TRBV7-6,CASTAVQGTEAFF
TRBJ2-3,medium-sized,TRBV6-5,CASSLIDPSDTQYF
TRBJ1-2,.,TRBV7-2,CASSQSGRGYGYTF
TRBJ2-3,.,TRBV24-1,CATSDREDTQYF
TRBJ1-5,medium-sized,TRBV19,CASSIVRLGNQPQHF
TRBJ2-7,medium-sized,TRBV7-6,CASSLTSGAYEQYF
TRBJ2-5,.,TRBV12-3/TRBV12-4,CASSLQRGLETQYF
TRBJ1-6,.,TRBV27,CASSFSYNSPLHF
TRBJ1-5,medium-sized,TRBV5-5,CASSATGGNQPQHF
TRBJ2-5,.,TRBV6-2/TRBV6-3,CASSLAGGGETQYF
TRBJ2-7,.,TRBV19,CASSIVAGLAGGGQFF
TRBJ1-5,.,TRBV6-2/TRBV6-3,CASSYSLQGGSNQPQHF